This note documents a single T cell receptor beta chain sequence. The data were taken from a study of blood T cell repertoires in COVID-19. Study information: Material from acute and convalescent COVID-19 was sourced from the United States, Italy and Spain.

Repertoires were generated with immunoSEQ multiplex PCR, while TCRdb's copy carries only in-frame clones and drops some. The sample has a few hundred thousand clones, around 87% seen once. Participant age was about 18 to 95 years, and participants resided in fewer than 30 US areas. Resolution of symptoms, clearance, or two negative PCRs was present in recovered Cohort 3 donors. Germline V gene lookup returns CDR1 SGHRS and CDR2 YFSETQ. V lost 0 bases and J lost 5; bases outside the gene matches: 4. The CDR3 is made up of 14 amino acids. The clonotype was recovered from a man under 40 who had recovered from COVID-19. The sequenced material came from PBMCs or T cells enriched from blood (not recorded which). V gene TRBV5-1 combines with J gene TRBJ2-7; 8 positions agree with TRBD1. The CDR3 DNA reads TGCGCCAGCAGCTTGGGACAGGGGTTCGACGAGCAGTACTTC. This gives the protein CASSLGQGFDEQYF.